What follows are 6 T cell receptor beta chains derived from one specimen sequenced in a study of long-term antiretroviral therapy in people with HIV. The run of the v3.0 immunoSEQ assay was at survey level. Produced via immunoSEQ multiplex PCR; TCRdb's table is partial and in-frame only. The data hold 26,000 or so clones, with just under 80% observed a single time. The sample here was unsorted PBMCs, taken 1.5 years before starting antiretroviral therapy. The receptors stem from a man younger than 30 with HIV.

The rearrangement links TRBV29-1 to TRBJ1-2; D gene unclear. V lost 7 bases to trimming and J lost 6 bases, with 18 bases between them. The CDR3 extends over 13 amino acids. Germline CDR1 is SQVTM and CDR2 is ANQGSEA. The CDR3 DNA follows: TGCAGCGCTTCCATCAGGAGCCAGCATGGCTACACCTTC. Protein: CSASIRSQHGYTF.

V gene TRBV2 combines with J gene TRBJ2-7; D uncertain. The V gene's germline CDR1 is SNHLY and CDR2 FYNNEI. The ends were cut back, 7 bases at V and 6 bases at J, with 19 bases in the middle. This CDR3 region has 14 residues. As DNA, the CDR3 is TGTGCCAGCAAAAGCCAGGCCACGGTTGGCGAGCAGTACTTC. It is translated as CASKSQATVGEQYF.

This clone was observed once. The chain carries TRBV4-1 and TRBJ2-1, with D perhaps TRBD1 (5 bases). The CDR3 spans 18 residues. CDR1 and CDR2 from the germline V gene are MGHRA and YSYEKL. V was pared by 1 base and J by 1 base, with 17 bases between. Written as DNA, the CDR3 is TGCGCCAGCAGCCAAGGGGCCCGTGGGGCAGGGTCCTACAATGAGCAGTTCTTC. This sequence encodes CASSQGARGAGSYNEQFF.

The chain couples TRBV5-6 to TRBJ2-1; 7 bases are shared with TRBD1. The CDR3 sequence is 15 residues long. With V trimmed by 0 bases and J by 6 bases, 6 bases remained unmatched. CDR1 SGHDT and CDR2 YYEEEE come from the germline V gene. The CDR3 is CASSLERTGFNEQFF. For the CDR3, the DNA is TGTGCCAGCAGCTTGGAAAGGACAGGCTTCAATGAGCAGTTCTTC. Combining the CDR3 with reference TRBV5-6 and TRBJ2-1 gives the whole variable domain DAGVTQSPTHLIKTRGQQVTLRCSPKSGHDTVSWYQQALGQGPQFIFQYYEEEERQRGNFPDRFSGHQFPNYSSELNVNALLLGDSALYLCASSLERTGFNEQFFGPGTRLTVL.

The chain carries TRBV4-2 and TRBJ1-2, with D unclear. The CDR3 is made up of 13 amino acids. Looked up from germline, CDR1 is LGHNA and CDR2 is YNFKEQ. The germline V and J ends were trimmed by 1 base and 7 bases, with 10 bases remaining between them. The CDR3, as DNA: TGTGCCAGCAGCCAAGTGGAGCGACGTGGCTACACCTTC. Its translation is CASSQVERRGYTF.

The chain employs TRBV5-4 and TRBJ1-4; 9 nucleotides match TRBD1. Germline-derived CDR1 and CDR2 are SGHNT and YYREEE (reference sequence). CDR3 length equals 15 residues. The V gene end was trimmed by 2 bases and the J gene end by 4 bases; junction bases not matched to a gene: 3. CDR3 sequence reads: CASSLGTGSNEKLFF. CDR3 nucleotide sequence: TGTGCCAGCAGCTTAGGGACAGGGAGTAATGAAAAACTGTTTTTT.